This T cell receptor (beta chain) emerged from a study of T cell responses to AZD1222 COVID-19 vaccine. Regarding the study as a whole: It should be noted that donors were predominantly white British and more often female, and clonal diversity was possibly underestimated.

In its sample, this clone was seen once. Its antigen remains unidentified. This table comes from immunoSEQ multiplex PCR, and its TCRdb copy is limited to in-frame clones, with some not included. This sample has about 110,000 clones, with 85% to 90% found just once. The germline V gene encodes CDR1 SGHNT and CDR2 YENEEA. The CDR3 consists of 13 residues. Trimming shortened V by 11 bases and J by 0 bases, and 11 bases separated the two germline ends. Analysis merged second doses at about 4 or about 12 weeks. The clonotype comes from an adult who received the AZD1222 COVID-19 vaccine. The gene calls are TRBV11-3 and TRBJ1-3; D not certain. Sequencing used peripheral blood, obtained 28 days after the second AZD1222 dose. The CDR3 DNA reads TGTGCCTCGGGCAGGAGCTCTGGAAACACCATATATTTT. Its translation: CASGRSSGNTIYF. The complete variable domain, with remaining parts taken from reference TRBV11-3 and TRBJ1-3, reads EAGVVQSPRYKIIEKKQPVAFWCNPISGHNTLYWYLQNLGQGPELLIRYENEEAVDDSQLPKDRFSAERLKGVDSTLKIQPAELGDSAVYLCASGRSSGNTIYFGEGSWLTVV.